The 23 T cell receptor beta chains given below trace back to one sample, sequenced in a study of blood T cells in healthy people across ages. Combining a sample-barcoded 5' primer with a J-beta primer mix, a second PCR ran for 7 to 11 cycles. TCRdb ran MiXCR on the 5' RACE reads and lists one entry per CDR3 protein. The repertoire holds 1,100,000 or so distinct CDR3 sequences, 45% seen once, with 15% to 20% in the top ten. The sequenced sample consisted of blood. These receptors came from a woman between 55 and 75 years old in good health.

The chain recombines TRBV6-2 or TRBV6-3 with TRBJ2-3; 8 bases map to TRBD2. The germline V gene encodes CDR1 MNHEY and CDR2 SVGEGT. CDR3 length: 15 residues. V gave up 2 bases and J gave up 1 base; unmatched junction bases: 2. The chain's CDR3 is CASSYQTSGTDTQYF. The CDR3 DNA is TGTGCCAGCAGTTACCAGACTAGCGGCACAGATACGCAGTATTTT.

The CDR3 here is CASSTPGERRETQYF. The CDR3 nucleotides read TGTGCCAGCAGCACCCCTGGGGAGCGACGAGAGACCCAGTACTTC. The chain has TRBV9 and TRBJ2-7; tentatively, D is TRBD2 (5 bases). The DNA end favors TRBJ2-5, so the J call may be wrong. The germline V gene has CDR1 SGDLS and CDR2 YYNGEE. The CDR3 is made up of 15 amino acids.

This clonotype appeared a few times. The genes are TRBV7-9 and TRBJ2-5; 7 bases match TRBD2. The CDR3 length is 13 residues. V lost 5 bases, J lost 3 bases, and 3 bases stayed unmatched. The germline V gene encodes CDR1 SEHNR and CDR2 FQNEAQ (reference sequence). The CDR3 protein is CASSTREKETQYF. For the CDR3, the DNA is TGTGCCAGCAGCACGCGGGAGAAAGAGACCCAGTACTTC.

The CDR3 loop reads CASSVEREGLGETQYF. The CDR3 DNA follows: TGTGCCAGCAGTGTTGAGCGGGAGGGCCTTGGTGAGACCCAGTACTTC. V usage is TRBV2 and J usage is TRBJ2-5, with TRBD2 identical over 10 bases. CDR1 is SNHLY and CDR2 is FYNNEI in the germline V gene. Trimming removed 4 bases from V and 5 bases from J; junction bases left unmatched: 10. CDR3 size: 16 residues.

V and J are TRBV28 and TRBJ2-7; 11 nucleotides align to TRBD2. CDR1 and CDR2 from the germline V gene are MDHEN and SYDVKM. V was clipped by 3 bases and J by 3 bases; unmatched bases: 4. The CDR3 spans 15 residues. The CDR3 is CASSFDGLAGYEQYF. The CDR3 DNA reads as TGTGCCAGCAGTTTTGACGGACTAGCGGGCTACGAGCAGTACTTC.

As for this clonotype: A read error may explain this, as a much larger clone is one base away. The rearrangement joins TRBV27 to TRBJ2-1; tentatively, D is TRBD1 or TRBD2 (5 bases each). CDR1 MNHEY and CDR2 SMNVEV come from the germline V gene (reference sequence). The V gene lost 3 bases and the J gene lost 11 bases, with 8 bases spanning the gap. CDR3 length equals 11 residues. The CDR3: CASSLRGKQFF. CDR3 sequence (DNA): TGTGCCAGCAGTTTGAGGGGTAAGCAGTTCTTC.

The chain uses TRBV6-4 and TRBJ1-2; D perhaps matches TRBD1 (5 bases). This CDR3 is built from 15 residues. Germline V lookup: CDR1 MRHNA, CDR2 SNTAGT. V was pared by 1 base and J by 4 bases, with 13 bases between. CDR3 DNA: TGTGCCAGCAGTGACTTCCGGGACGGATTCTATGGCTACACCTTC. Its translation: CASSDFRDGFYGYTF.

This clonotype came up a few times. This chain uses TRBV23-1 with TRBJ2-4; 10 nucleotides agree with TRBD1. TRBV23-1 is an ORF, with its function uncertain. CDR3 length: 18 amino acids. After removal of 3 bases from V and 6 bases from J, the junction contained 14 bases not matched to a gene. CDR3 sequence: CASSHWGTGAHKRNIQYF. As DNA, the CDR3 is TGCGCCAGCAGTCACTGGGGGACAGGGGCCCATAAGAGAAACATTCAGTACTTC.

The chain links TRBV9 to TRBJ2-5; 8 bases line up with TRBD2. The trim removed 0 bases at V and 1 base at J, leaving 2 bases unmatched. CDR1 and CDR2 from the germline V gene are SGDLS and YYNGEE. The CDR3 is made up of 15 amino acids. The CDR3 DNA is TGTGCCAGCAGCGTAGGGACTAGCCCCCAAGAGACCCAGTACTTC. Protein sequence: CASSVGTSPQETQYF.

Turning to this clonotype: Compared with germline, one end of the junction differs, possibly owing to a read error. This chain connects TRBV10-3 to TRBJ1-2; 7 bases line up with TRBD1. Germline CDR1 reads ENHRY; CDR2 reads SYGVKD. CDR3 length: 12 amino acids. The CDR3 region is CAITSDRDGYTF. CDR3 DNA sequence: TGTGCCATCACCAGCGACAGGGATGGTTACACCTTC.

The V call is TRBV28, the J call TRBJ2-1, with 7 bases lining up with TRBD2. V shed 6 bases, J shed 5 bases, and the junction held 7 bases outside the gene matches. The CDR3 is 14 amino acids. Per the germline V gene, CDR1 is MDHEN and CDR2 is SYDVKM. The CDR3 sequence is CASSPGGFDNEQFF. CDR3 sequence (DNA): TGTGCCAGCAGCCCCGGGGGGTTTGACAATGAGCAGTTCTTC.

The chain joins TRBV24-1 to TRBJ2-1; D remains ambiguous. V was trimmed by 5 bases and J by 4 bases, leaving 17 bases between them. Germline values: CDR1 KGHDR, CDR2 SFDVKD. The length of the CDR3 is 16 residues. Here the CDR3 reads CATSAAHSTVYNEQFF. The CDR3 nucleotides read TGTGCCACCAGTGCCGCCCACAGCACAGTGTACAATGAGCAGTTCTTC.

The chain recombines TRBV2 with TRBJ2-1; D is undetermined. The CDR3 has 14 residues. Deletions cut 3 bases from V and 4 bases from J, with 10 bases between. Germline V gene sequence: CDR1 SNHLY, CDR2 FYNNEI. The CDR3, as DNA: TGTGCCAGCAGTGACGGAGAGCAATACAATGAGCAGTTCTTC. Amino acids: CASSDGEQYNEQFF.

The chain combines TRBV9 with TRBJ2-2; D not resolved. V lost 7 bases, J lost 0 bases, and 10 bases lay in between. The CDR3 totals 14 residues. Germline V lookup: CDR1 SGDLS, CDR2 YYNGEE. CDR3 DNA sequence: TGTGCCAGCCGGCAGGCGCCGAACACCGGGGAGCTGTTTTTT. Its protein is CASRQAPNTGELFF.

DNA of the CDR3: TGTGCCAGCAGCCTTTACGCGAGCTCCTACAATGAGCAGTTCTTC. This encodes CASSLYASSYNEQFF. The chain combines TRBV27 with TRBJ2-1; no definite D call. This CDR3 is built from 15 residues. CDR1 and CDR2 from the germline V gene are MNHEY and SMNVEV (reference sequence). Trimming stripped 6 bases from V and 0 bases from J, with 12 bases between.

The genes are TRBV10-3 and TRBJ2-3; TRBD2 matches 16 bases. This CDR3 has 19 residues. The V gene end was trimmed by 3 bases and the J gene end by 4 bases; junction bases not matched to a gene: 10. CDR1 and CDR2 from the germline V gene are ENHRY and SYGVKD. CDR3 nucleotide sequence: TGTGCCATCAGTGATAGGGGGACTAGCGGGAGGGCGTCGGCAGATACGCAGTATTTT. Its translation: CAISDRGTSGRASADTQYF.

V usage is TRBV10-3 and J usage is TRBJ2-5, with 11 bases matching TRBD2. V lost 3 bases, J lost 1 base, and 13 bases stayed unmatched. The germline CDR1 and CDR2 sequences are ENHRY and SYGVKD. This CDR3 is 19 amino acids long. Written as DNA, the CDR3 is TGTGCCATCAGTGATCCGACACTAGCGGGGGCCCTCCCCCAAGAGACCCAGTACTTC. Translated, it gives CAISDPTLAGALPQETQYF.

V is TRBV6-1 and J is TRBJ2-4, with 11 bases identical to TRBD2. J gave up 2 bases and V 1 base, and 4 bases lay outside the gene matches. Germline CDR1 is MNHNS and CDR2 is SASEGT. The length of the CDR3 is 17 residues. This CDR3 reads CASSEGLAGSSKNIQYF. The CDR3, as DNA: TGTGCCAGCAGTGAAGGACTAGCGGGAAGTTCCAAAAACATTCAGTACTTC.

The chain's CDR3 is CASSLSTDNYGYTF. The CDR3 DNA reads as TGTGCCAGCAGCTTAAGTACCGATAACTATGGCTACACCTTC. The chain recombines TRBV7-9 with TRBJ1-2; no firm D call. The CDR3 spans 14 residues. Germline loops: CDR1 SEHNR, CDR2 FQNEAQ (reference sequence). Trimming removed 2 bases at V and 1 base at J, with 8 bases between.

The chain's CDR3 is CASSQAGGLNQPQHF. The CDR3 DNA reads as TGTGCCAGCAGCCAAGCAGGGGGGCTCAATCAGCCCCAGCATTTT. This sequence joins TRBV3-1 and TRBJ1-5; 7 bases are a match to TRBD1. CDR3 length: 15 amino acids. Germline V CDR1 and CDR2: LGHDT, YNNKEL (reference sequence). The V and J ends lost 1 base and 3 bases, in that order; junction bases with no gene match: 3.

This clonotype has a handful of counts. V and J are TRBV20-1 and TRBJ2-5, with 13 bases aligning to TRBD2. This CDR3 is 15 amino acids long. The germline V gene has CDR1 DFQATT and CDR2 SNEGSKA (reference sequence). The V gene end was trimmed by 3 bases and the J gene end by 5 bases; junction bases not matched to a gene: 6. This chain's CDR3 is CSARGLAGPVETQYF. The CDR3, as DNA: TGCAGTGCTAGGGGACTAGCGGGGCCCGTGGAGACCCAGTACTTC.

V gene TRBV20-1 combines with J gene TRBJ1-2, with 7 bases lining up with TRBD1. The CDR3 runs 11 residues. V gave up 5 bases and J gave up 8 bases; unmatched junction bases: 5. Germline assignment: CDR1 DFQATT and CDR2 SNEGSKA (reference sequence). The CDR3 bases are TGCAGTGCTGGGGACAGTCGGGGCTACACCTTC. Translation: CSAGDSRGYTF.

This clonotype was seen more than once but under ten times. This chain connects TRBV4-1 to TRBJ2-4; tentatively, D is TRBD1 (5 bases). The germline V gene encodes CDR1 MGHRA and CDR2 YSYEKL. Deletions cut 4 bases from V and 0 bases from J, with 16 bases between. The CDR3 spans 17 residues. The CDR3 DNA is TGCGCCAGCAGCCCTCACGACAGTTCTCTAGCCAAAAACATTCAGTACTTC. Translation gives CASSPHDSSLAKNIQYF.